Listed below are T cell receptor beta chains from one sample, sequenced in a study of blood T cell repertoires in COVID-19. Clones were sequenced by immunoSEQ multiplex PCR, and TCRdb holds only the in-frame ones, with some missing. The profile shows 15,000 to 20,000 clones, 91% of them singletons. Material for sequencing was peripheral blood. The receptors derive from a human donor in a cohort sampled during active COVID-19. The CDR3 runs from the conserved cysteine through the conserved F or W. The D gene is left open where the match is weak. The size entry is marked missing in some rows and otherwise reads once, few, many or a size class.

V gene,D gene,clone size,J gene,CDR3 DNA,CDR3 protein
TRBV2,NA,NA,TRBJ2-5,TGTGCCAGCATCAGGAGGAGGGGCCAAGAGACCCAGTACTTC,CASIRRRGQETQYF
TRBV30,NA,NA,TRBJ1-2,TGTGCCTGGATGCGGGGAACAAGCTATGGCTACACCTTC,CAWMRGTSYGYTF
TRBV12-3/TRBV12-4,NA,NA,TRBJ1-2,TGTGCCAGCAGTTTAGAGGGGCACTATGGCTACACCTTC,CASSLEGHYGYTF
TRBV15,NA,NA,TRBJ1-2,TGTGCCACCAGCAGAGATACGGGGGACTATGGCTACACCTTC,CATSRDTGDYGYTF
TRBV5-5,TRBD1,NA,TRBJ2-5,TGTGCCAGCAGCAACAAACAGGGGGCGGAGACCCAGTACTTC,CASSNKQGAETQYF
TRBV4-2,NA,NA,TRBJ2-1,TGTGCCAGCAGCCAAGAACTTTCGAGCTCCTACAATGAGCAGTTCTTC,CASSQELSSSYNEQFF
TRBV4-1,NA,NA,TRBJ1-4,TGCGCCAGCAGCACCCCGGTGGTTGGTGAAAAACTGTTTTTT,CASSTPVVGEKLFF
TRBV18,NA,NA,TRBJ1-1,TGTGCCAGCTCACCACCCCCGGTACGGACTGAAGCTTTCTTT,CASSPPPVRTEAFF
TRBV7-3,TRBD2,NA,TRBJ2-2,TGTGCCAGCAGCTTTAGCGGGGGGTACACCGGGGAGCTGTTTTTT,CASSFSGGYTGELFF
TRBV9,TRBD2,once,TRBJ2-1,TGTGCCAGCAGCCCCCTTTTTCGGACTAGCAGGTCAGGTTCCTACAATGAGCAGTTCTTC,CASSPLFRTSRSGSYNEQFF
TRBV6-6,TRBD1,NA,TRBJ1-1,TGTGCCAGCAGCCCTTCTACAGGGGGCAACACTGAAGCTTTCTTT,CASSPSTGGNTEAFF
TRBV5-4,NA,few,TRBJ2-3,TGTGCCAGCAGCTTCCCCGAGTCTCGGAGTACAGATACGCAGTATTTT,CASSFPESRSTDTQYF
TRBV4-1,TRBD2,NA,TRBJ2-7,TGCGCCAGCAGCCATACTAGCGGGAGCTCCTACGAGCAGTACTTC,CASSHTSGSSYEQYF
TRBV11-2,NA,once,TRBJ2-1,TGTGCCAGCAGCTTAGTGGGTAGGGGCAATGAGCAGTTCTTC,CASSLVGRGNEQFF
TRBV9,NA,NA,TRBJ2-3,TGTGCCAGCAGCTCAGCCCCGAGCGGGAGCACAGATACGCAGTATTTT,CASSSAPSGSTDTQYF
TRBV29-1,NA,NA,TRBJ2-5,TGCAGCGCCCACCTAGACAGTAGGGAGACCCAGTACTTC,CSAHLDSRETQYF
TRBV19,TRBD1,once,TRBJ1-1,TGTGCCAGTAGCAGGACAGGGACCTTGAACACTGAAGCTTTCTTT,CASSRTGTLNTEAFF
TRBV4-3,NA,NA,TRBJ2-2,TGCGCCAGCAGCCAAGGGGGAGGGAACACCGGGGAGCTGTTTTTT,CASSQGGGNTGELFF
TRBV27,NA,NA,TRBJ1-4,TGTGCCAGCAGTTTTCAGGGTTTAATCGGGAAACTGTTTTTT,CASSFQGLIGKLFF
TRBV30,TRBD1,NA,TRBJ1-2,TGTGCCTGGAGTATTCTCCGGACAGGGTTAGGCTACACCTTC,CAWSILRTGLGYTF
TRBV29-1,NA,NA,TRBJ1-3,TGCAGCGCCCTGGGCGAGGGAAACACCATATATTTT,CSALGEGNTIYF
TRBV12-5,NA,NA,TRBJ2-5,TGTGCTAGTGGTTCCGCCGTGCCGTCGGGGACCCAGTACTTC,CASGSAVPSGTQYF
TRBV6-5,NA,NA,TRBJ1-1,TGTGCCAGCATCTCACAGGGCGGCACTGAAGCTTTCTTT,CASISQGGTEAFF
TRBV6-5,TRBD1,NA,TRBJ2-7,TGTGCCAGCAGTAGATCCGGGACAGGGGGCGACGAGCAGTACTTC,CASSRSGTGGDEQYF
TRBV2,NA,NA,TRBJ1-3,TGTGCCAGCGGGGTACCCGGGACAACTGGAAACACCATATATTTT,CASGVPGTTGNTIYF
TRBV5-1,TRBD2,NA,TRBJ2-1,TGCGCCAGCAGCTTGGGGCTAGCGGGCACCTCCTCCTACAATGAGCAGTTCTTC,CASSLGLAGTSSYNEQFF
TRBV7-9,NA,few,TRBJ1-1,TGTGCCAGCAGCTTAGGGTTAGGCGCGGGTGGGACTTTCTTT,CASSLGLGAGGTFF
TRBV5-1,TRBD1,NA,TRBJ1-2,TGCGCCAGCGCCTGGGACAGGGCTAACTATGGCTACACCTTC,CASAWDRANYGYTF
TRBV3-1/TRBV3-2,NA,NA,TRBJ2-2,TGTGCCAGCAGCCAAGAAATGGCAGGTTTCACCGGGGAGCTGTTTTTT,CASSQEMAGFTGELFF
TRBV11-2,TRBD2,once,TRBJ2-7,TGTGCCAGCAGGGACCCGACTAGCGGGAGCGCCTACGAGCAGTACTTC,CASRDPTSGSAYEQYF
TRBV29-1,NA,NA,TRBJ1-1,TGCAGCGTTCTCAGGGTTTCGAACACTGAAGCTTTCTTT,CSVLRVSNTEAFF
TRBV27,NA,NA,TRBJ1-5,TGTGCCAGCAGTACCTCAAGGAGAGGGAACAATCAGCCCCAGCATTTT,CASSTSRRGNNQPQHF
TRBV7-8,TRBD2,NA,TRBJ2-7,TGTGCCAGCAGCTTCCGGACTAGCGGGAGTGGTTACGAGCAGTACTTC,CASSFRTSGSGYEQYF